The next 30 T cell receptor beta chains were all read from a single sample in a study of blood T cells in healthy people across ages. The use of a sample-barcoded 5' primer and a J-beta primer mix characterized a second PCR of 7 to 11 cycles. TCRdb re-analysed the 5' RACE reads in MiXCR, keeping a single row per CDR3 protein. The sample lists roughly 680,000 distinct CDR3 sequences, more than 40% occurring once. The sequenced sample was blood. The receptors derive from a woman in her sixties in good health.

This clonotype appeared a single time. V and J are TRBV4-2 and TRBJ1-4, with TRBD1 identical over 7 bases. CDR1 LGHNA and CDR2 YNFKEQ come from the germline V gene. The CDR3 runs 17 residues. With 0 bases clipped from V and 6 bases from J, the junction kept 10 bases outside the gene matches. CDR3 nucleotides: TGTGCCAGCAGCCAAGAACCCTTACAGGGGTGGCATGAAAAACTGTTTTTT. Amino acid sequence: CASSQEPLQGWHEKLFF.

This clonotype has just a few counts. The chain carries TRBV7-2 and TRBJ2-5, with TRBD2 matching 7 bases. The CDR3 spans 15 residues. Germline V gene lookup returns CDR1 SGHTA and CDR2 FQGNSA. Trimming at V came to 5 bases and at J to 2 bases, leaving 8 bases not matched to a gene. CDR3 loop: CASSLGGWFQETQYF. CDR3 nucleotides: TGTGCCAGCAGCCTGGGGGGGTGGTTTCAAGAGACCCAGTACTTC.

Details on this clonotype: This may stem from a read error, because a much larger clone lies one nucleotide away. DNA for the CDR3: TGTGCCAGCAGTTCCCAAGCGGAGAGAACAGATACGCAGTATTTT. Protein product: CASSSQAERTDTQYF. V is TRBV12-3 or TRBV12-4 and J is TRBJ2-3, with D possibly TRBD2 on 5 matching bases. V lost 4 bases, J lost 3 bases, and 14 bases lay in between. The CDR3 loop spans 15 amino acids.

The chain joins TRBV5-1 to TRBJ1-1, with D maybe TRBD1 (5 bases). This CDR3 spans 13 amino acids. The V and J ends lost 5 bases and 1 base respectively, with 9 bases between them. Germline V gene data show CDR1 as SGHRS and CDR2 as YFSETQ. CDR3 sequence reads: CASSMDTNTEAFF. CDR3 bases: TGCGCCAGCAGTATGGACACGAACACTGAAGCTTTCTTT.

This clonotype showed up just once. The chain is built from TRBV7-9 and TRBJ2-3; weak D call: TRBD2 (5 bases). The CDR3 has 16 amino acids. Germline CDR1 reads SEHNR; CDR2 reads FQNEAQ (reference sequence). Trimming cost V 4 bases and J 1 base, with 15 bases left between them. CDR3 DNA: TGTGCCAGCAGCTCAGCATGGGAGAAGGGCACAGATACGCAGTATTTT. Translated: CASSSAWEKGTDTQYF.

The V call is TRBV30, the J call TRBJ1-5, with 7 nucleotides matching TRBD1. With V trimmed by 5 bases and J by 5 bases, 6 bases remained unmatched. The CDR3 has 13 residues. Germline V gives CDR1 GTSNPN, CDR2 SVGIG (reference sequence). The DNA of the CDR3 is TGTGCCTGGGGGCCTGACAGGGATCAGCCCCAGCATTTT. This codes for CAWGPDRDQPQHF.

The chain carries TRBV6-6 and TRBJ1-5; TRBD1 matches at 7 bases. Trimming at V came to 6 bases and at J to 9 bases, leaving 8 bases not matched to a gene. Germline lookup yields CDR1 MNHNY and CDR2 SVGAGI (reference sequence). The length of the CDR3 is 13 residues. Written as DNA, the CDR3 is TGTGCCAGCAGCCAGGGGGGAGCGGGGCCCCAGCATTTT. This gives the protein CASSQGGAGPQHF.

This clonotype came up once. This chain joins TRBV5-5 and TRBJ1-4, with D unresolved. The CDR3 contains 15 residues. CDR1 and CDR2 from the germline V gene are SGHKS and YYEKEE (reference sequence). V was pared by 4 bases and J by 0 bases, with 10 bases between. CDR3 in amino acids: CASSLTPTTNEKLFF. The CDR3 DNA reads TGTGCCAGCAGCCTCACACCCACAACTAATGAAAAACTGTTTTTT.

J is TRBJ1-5 and V is TRBV20-1; 8 bases map to TRBD1. Unmatched junction bases numbered 12, after V lost 6 bases and J lost 2 bases. The CDR3 loop spans 16 amino acids. Germline V lookup: CDR1 DFQATT, CDR2 SNEGSKA (reference sequence). CDR3: CSAKLNRGFGNQPQHF. CDR3 in DNA: TGCAGTGCCAAACTCAACAGGGGGTTTGGCAATCAGCCCCAGCATTTT.

The chain is built from TRBV4-2 and TRBJ2-7; D remains ambiguous. This CDR3 region has 14 residues. Trimming took off 1 base at V and 0 bases at J, with 7 bases between the two ends. CDR1 and CDR2 from the germline V gene are LGHNA and YNFKEQ. Here the CDR3 reads CASSQATYSYEQYF. Here the CDR3 DNA reads TGTGCCAGCAGCCAAGCCACCTACTCCTACGAGCAGTACTTC.

The rearrangement links TRBV3-1 to TRBJ2-4; 10 bases are shared with TRBD2. The CDR3 sequence is 14 residues long. Germline-derived CDR1 and CDR2 are LGHDT and YNNKEL (reference sequence). V dropped 6 bases and J dropped 8; count of bases not matched to a gene: 7. The CDR3 is CASSLAGAGDIQYF. In DNA form, the CDR3 reads TGTGCCAGCAGTCTAGCGGGAGCCGGAGACATTCAGTACTTC.

This clonotype was observed a handful of times. The gene calls are TRBV27 and TRBJ2-1; 8 positions match TRBD2. The CDR3 sequence is 16 residues long. Unmatched junction bases numbered 12, after V lost 6 bases and J lost 5 bases. The V gene's germline CDR1 is MNHEY and CDR2 SMNVEV (reference sequence). This CDR3 is CASRSPGTRVDNEQFF. The CDR3 DNA sequence: TGTGCCAGCAGGAGTCCCGGGACTAGGGTTGACAATGAGCAGTTCTTC.

The V call is TRBV7-2, the J call TRBJ1-5, with 10 bases matching TRBD1. This CDR3 region has 15 residues. Trimming removed 2 bases from V and 7 bases from J; junction bases left unmatched: 5. CDR1 SGHTA and CDR2 FQGNSA come from the germline V gene. The CDR3 sequence: CASSLRRDRGQPQHF. Written as DNA, the CDR3 is TGTGCCAGCAGCTTACGGCGGGACAGGGGCCAGCCCCAGCATTTT.

The chain joins TRBV18 to TRBJ2-1; no clear D gene. Germline V gene lookup returns CDR1 KGHSH and CDR2 LQKENI. Deletions cut 3 bases from V and 9 bases from J, with 12 bases between. The CDR3 is 13 residues long. Here the CDR3 reads CASSPVLVFEQFF. In DNA form, the CDR3 reads TGTGCCAGCTCACCTGTCCTAGTCTTTGAGCAGTTCTTC.

The chain recombines TRBV20-1 with TRBJ2-7, with a tentative D call TRBD2 (6 bases). CDR3 size: 16 residues. CDR1 and CDR2 (germline): DFQATT, SNEGSKA (reference sequence). Trimming removed 6 bases at V and 0 bases at J, with 21 bases between. This CDR3 reads CSANAPSSRGSYEQYF. In DNA, the CDR3 is TGCAGTGCCAATGCCCCGTCGTCGCGGGGCTCCTACGAGCAGTACTTC.

V is TRBV20-1 and J is TRBJ1-2; D is uncertain. CDR1 DFQATT and CDR2 SNEGSKA come from the germline V gene (reference sequence). The V and J ends lost 6 bases and 1 base respectively, with 6 bases between them. The CDR3 extends over 11 amino acids. The CDR3 DNA reads as TGCAGTGCCAGCGATAACTATGGCTACACCTTC. Translated: CSASDNYGYTF.

This chain links TRBV3-1 with TRBJ2-4; D may be TRBD1 (5 bases). The J call may be mistaken, given a closer DNA end match to TRBJ2-5. Germline V gene sequence: CDR1 LGHDT, CDR2 YNNKEL (reference sequence). The CDR3 has 15 residues. The CDR3 DNA is TGTGCCAGCAGAAAACAGGACAAGTCAGGCGAGACCCAGTACTTC. It specifies CASRKQDKSGETQYF.

The V call is TRBV6-2 or TRBV6-3, the J call TRBJ2-4, with 7 positions matching TRBD2. The CDR3 extends over 12 amino acids. CDR1 is MNHEY, CDR2 SVGEGT, per germline. Unmatched junction bases numbered 3, after V lost 7 bases and J lost 6 bases. CDR3 nucleotide sequence: TGTGCCAGCACCCAGCGGGGAAACATTCAGTACTTC. This gives the protein CASTQRGNIQYF.

The rearrangement links TRBV21-1 to TRBJ2-3. TRBV21-1 is given as a pseudogene. The CDR3 is 17 residues long. CDR3 sequence: CASSKDEQSAALYTQYF. For the CDR3, the DNA is TGTGCCAGCAGCAAAGACGAGCAAAGCGCGGCTTTGTATACGCAGTATTTT.

This sequence joins TRBV28 and TRBJ2-1; TRBD1 aligns across 8 bases. V shed 3 bases, J shed 2 bases, and the junction held 3 bases outside the gene matches. This CDR3 spans 15 amino acids. CDR1 is MDHEN and CDR2 is SYDVKM in the germline V gene. DNA for the CDR3: TGTGCCAGCAGTTTCCCGGACAGGGCCTACAATGAGCAGTTCTTC. Translation gives CASSFPDRAYNEQFF.

This clonotype was observed once. J is TRBJ2-1 and V is TRBV20-1; 16 nucleotides agree with TRBD2. The germline V gene has CDR1 DFQATT and CDR2 SNEGSKA (reference sequence). Trimming took 2 bases from V and 1 from J; bases not matched to a gene: 8. There are 19 residues in the CDR3. The CDR3 region has the DNA TGCAGTGCTAGATCCCCGGGACTAGCGGGAGGGAGGTCCTACAATGAGCAGTTCTTC. This gives the protein CSARSPGLAGGRSYNEQFF.

The chain uses TRBV5-1 and TRBJ2-3, with TRBD2 as a possible D gene (5 bases). The CDR3 length is 14 residues. V lost 0 bases, J lost 3 bases, and 8 bases lay in between. CDR1 is SGHRS and CDR2 is YFSETQ in the germline V gene. This CDR3 is CASSLAEGTDTQYF. CDR3 sequence (DNA): TGCGCCAGCAGCTTGGCCGAGGGTACAGATACGCAGTATTTT. Based on the CDR3 plus reference TRBV5-1 and TRBJ2-3, the full variable domain is KAGVTQTPRYLIKTRGQQVTLSCSPISGHRSVSWYQQTPGQGLQFLFEYFSETQRNKGNFPGRFSGRQFSNSRSEMNVSTLELGDSALYLCASSLAEGTDTQYFGPGTRLTVL.

This chain connects TRBV3-1 to TRBJ2-4, with D maybe TRBD2 (5 bases). The V gene lost 1 base and the J gene lost 10 bases, with 14 bases spanning the gap. The CDR3 consists of 14 residues. In germline, CDR1 is LGHDT, CDR2 YNNKEL (reference sequence). The CDR3 sequence is CASSQGAGGRIQYF. DNA of the CDR3: TGTGCCAGCAGCCAAGGCGCAGGAGGAAGGATTCAGTACTTC. Based on the CDR3 plus reference TRBV3-1 and TRBJ2-4, the full variable domain is DTAVSQTPKYLVTQMGNDKSIKCEQNLGHDTMYWYKQDSKKFLKIMFSYNNKELIINETVPNRFSPKSPDKAHLNLHINSLELGDSAVYFCASSQGAGGRIQYFGAGTRLSVL.

The rearrangement links TRBV20-1 to TRBJ2-1, with D tentatively TRBD2 (6 bases). CDR3 length: 15 residues. Trimming pared 1 base from V and 4 bases from J, leaving 14 bases between. Germline assignment: CDR1 DFQATT and CDR2 SNEGSKA (reference sequence). CDR3 loop: CSARGLASGYNEQFF. In nucleotides, the CDR3 is TGCAGTGCTAGAGGTTTAGCGAGCGGGTACAATGAGCAGTTCTTC.

This chain joins TRBV6-1 and TRBJ2-3, with D hard to call. CDR3 length: 15 amino acids. Germline V gives CDR1 MNHNS, CDR2 SASEGT. V was pared by 2 bases and J by 6 bases, with 15 bases between. The CDR3 nucleotides are TGTGCCAGCAGTGAAATGGGTACCCTCGGGGATACGCAGTATTTT. Amino acids: CASSEMGTLGDTQYF.

This rearrangement joins TRBV6-1 to TRBJ1-2; TRBD1 is a possible D gene (5 bases). Germline loops: CDR1 MNHNS, CDR2 SASEGT. The CDR3 spans 12 residues. Trimming pared 5 bases from V and 7 bases from J, leaving 11 bases between. The CDR3 sequence is CASSFPGLGYTF. DNA of the CDR3: TGTGCCAGCAGTTTCCCAGGGCTTGGCTACACCTTC.

This clonotype was observed a handful of times. The chain is built from TRBV18 and TRBJ1-6; possibly TRBD1 for D (6 bases). This CDR3 comprises 15 residues. V was clipped by 3 bases and J by 8 bases, with 14 bases between them. Germline loops: CDR1 KGHSH, CDR2 LQKENI. The CDR3 DNA reads TGTGCCAGCTCACCCCTCGGGACAACTGATTCACCCCTCCACTTT. This sequence encodes CASSPLGTTDSPLHF.

This chain uses TRBV9 with TRBJ2-1, with D perhaps matching TRBD1 (6 bases). Germline V gives CDR1 SGDLS, CDR2 YYNGEE. The V end was cut by 4 bases, the J end by 8 bases, with 16 bases between. The CDR3 consists of 14 residues. The CDR3 sequence is CASSTAGTHHEQFF. CDR3 in DNA: TGTGCCAGCAGCACGGCCGGGACACATCATGAGCAGTTCTTC. Based on the CDR3 plus reference TRBV9 and TRBJ2-1, the full variable domain is DSGVTQTPKHLITATGQRVTLRCSPRSGDLSVYWYQQSLDQGLQFLIQYYNGEERAKGNILERFSAQQFPDLHSELNLSSLELGDSALYFCASSTAGTHHEQFFGPGTRLTVL.

The CDR3: CASNGQGSYQPQHF. As DNA, the CDR3 is TGTGCCAGCAACGGACAGGGTTCGTATCAGCCCCAGCATTTT. The chain couples TRBV2 to TRBJ1-5, with 8 bases fitting TRBD1. Germline V gene sequence: CDR1 SNHLY, CDR2 FYNNEI. This CDR3 comprises 14 residues. V lost 7 bases, J lost 5 bases, and 7 bases stayed unmatched. Variable domain in full (rest from reference TRBV2 and TRBJ1-5): EPEVTQTPSHQVTQMGQEVILRCVPISNHLYFYWYRQILGQKVEFLVSFYNNEISEKSEIFDDQFSVERPDGSNFTLKIRSTKLEDSAMYFCASNGQGSYQPQHFGDGTRLSIL.

CDR3 residues: CSARVFVGSSYNEQFF. CDR3 nucleotide sequence: TGCAGTGCTAGAGTTTTTGTCGGTAGCTCCTACAATGAGCAGTTCTTC. This chain uses TRBV20-1 with TRBJ2-1; D is undetermined. The germline V and J ends were trimmed by 1 base and 0 bases, with 13 bases remaining between them. This CDR3 region has 16 residues. In germline, CDR1 is DFQATT, CDR2 SNEGSKA (reference sequence).